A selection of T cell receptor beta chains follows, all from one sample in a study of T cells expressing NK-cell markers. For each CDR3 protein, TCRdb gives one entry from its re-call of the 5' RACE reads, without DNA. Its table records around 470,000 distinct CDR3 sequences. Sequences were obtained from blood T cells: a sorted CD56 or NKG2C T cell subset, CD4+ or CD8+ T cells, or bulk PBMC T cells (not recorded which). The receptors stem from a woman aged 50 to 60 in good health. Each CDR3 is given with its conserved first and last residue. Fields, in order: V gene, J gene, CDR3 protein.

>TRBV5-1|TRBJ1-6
CASSLTRTIYSPLHF
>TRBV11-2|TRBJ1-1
CASSLDPGNTEAFF
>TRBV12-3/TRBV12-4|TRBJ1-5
CASSLAHLEPQHF
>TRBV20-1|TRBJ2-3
CSARVTGNTDTQYF
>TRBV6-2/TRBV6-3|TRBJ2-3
CASNVPGPRTDTQYF
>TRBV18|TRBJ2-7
CASSPPAGQGTYEQYF
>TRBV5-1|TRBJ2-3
CASSRRPADSTDTQYF
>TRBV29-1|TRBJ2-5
CSVASGSSGETQYF
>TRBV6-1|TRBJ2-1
CASRGFGSMSYNEQFF
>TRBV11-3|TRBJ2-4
CASTGSGGVAKNIQYF
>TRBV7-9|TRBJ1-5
CASSLGSESYPNF
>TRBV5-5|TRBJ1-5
CASSLKGIGHSNQPQHF
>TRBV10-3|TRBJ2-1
CAIGLAGVVGEQFF
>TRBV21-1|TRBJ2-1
CASSLSGGPIF
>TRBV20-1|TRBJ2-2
CSAPPHGGTGELFF
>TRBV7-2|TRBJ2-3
CASSRSGHLGNTQYF
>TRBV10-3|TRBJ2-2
CAISAGTDTGELFF
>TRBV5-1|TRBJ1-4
CASSLRQGDEKLFF
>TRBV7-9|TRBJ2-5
CASSLVTSAQETQYF
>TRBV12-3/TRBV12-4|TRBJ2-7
CASSLGGSSSYEQYF
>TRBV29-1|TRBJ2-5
CSVELPGQGGETQYF
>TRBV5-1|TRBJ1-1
CASSSLRSMNTEAFF
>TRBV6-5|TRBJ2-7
CASSRQGYSYEQYF
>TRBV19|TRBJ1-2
CATSDDQNYGYTF
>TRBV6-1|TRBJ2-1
CASKLIRDYMNEQFF
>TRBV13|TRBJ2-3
CASSSKRVADTQYF
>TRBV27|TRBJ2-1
CASKYSYEQFF
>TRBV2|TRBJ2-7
CASKRSSYEQYF
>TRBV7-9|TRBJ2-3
CASRWTSGRIPDTQYF
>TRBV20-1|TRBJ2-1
CSARVPAGAPTMSFGEQFF
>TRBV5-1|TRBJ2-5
CASSLAKGWETQYF
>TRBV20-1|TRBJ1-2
CSARERTGYGYTF
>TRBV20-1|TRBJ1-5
CSASDRAGSNQPQHF
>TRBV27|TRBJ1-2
CASSLSAGEDYGYTF
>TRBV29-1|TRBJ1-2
CSVEGRGDDGYTF
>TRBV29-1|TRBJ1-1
CSEVAMNTEAFF
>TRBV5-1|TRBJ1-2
CASSLGLLGFDYGYTF
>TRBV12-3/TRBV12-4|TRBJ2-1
CASSLILSGRPYNEQFF
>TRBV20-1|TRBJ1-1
CSARDVAGKGTEAFF
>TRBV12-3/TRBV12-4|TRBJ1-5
CASTGGGIYSNQPQHF
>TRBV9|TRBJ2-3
CASSVEGAVVTDTQYF
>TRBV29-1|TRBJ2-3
CSVTGTMNTDTQYF
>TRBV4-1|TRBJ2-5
CASSQVTWTQETQYF
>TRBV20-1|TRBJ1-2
CSAPIQGPSYTF
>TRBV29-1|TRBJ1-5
CSVGGGGLNQPQHF
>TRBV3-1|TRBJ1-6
CASSQEGSSYNSPLHF
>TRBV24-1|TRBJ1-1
CATSDLTDTQNTEAFF
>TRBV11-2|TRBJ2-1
CASKPMWGTGYNEQFF
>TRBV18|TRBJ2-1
CASSPTTGYEQFF
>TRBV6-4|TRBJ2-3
CASSAGRLAGDPTDTQYF
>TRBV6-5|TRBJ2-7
CASSRSGTSSEQYF
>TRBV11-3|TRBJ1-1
CASSLVSVNTEAFF
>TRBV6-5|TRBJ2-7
CASRQQGAYSYEQYF
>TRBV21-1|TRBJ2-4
CAPLVGNKNIQYF